The rows below give T cell receptor beta chains drawn from one sample of a study of regulatory T cells in long-lasting Graves disease. TCRdb used MiXCR to reprocess the multiplex PCR reads, holding one entry per CDR3 protein. The sample has about 470,000 distinct CDR3 sequences, about 20% seen once. This specimen consisted of peripheral blood mononuclear cells (PBMCs), obtained when the disease was refractory, from a patient treated with antithyroid drugs. Source of these receptors: a female donor with Graves disease. CDR3s include the opening cysteine and the closing phenylalanine or tryptophan. The order of the fields is CDR3 protein, V gene, J gene, D gene, clone size. D genes are given only for firm matches. Clone size, where shown, is once, few, many, or a class for clones that have expanded.

cdr3_aa: CASSAKTGEGGTYNEQFF; v_call: TRBV7-2; j_call: TRBJ2-1; d_call: NA; clone_size: NA
cdr3_aa: CASASRAEATGELFF; v_call: TRBV12-5; j_call: TRBJ2-2; d_call: NA; clone_size: NA
cdr3_aa: CASSLIGGWGNSPLHF; v_call: TRBV11-2; j_call: TRBJ1-6; d_call: NA; clone_size: NA
cdr3_aa: CSASRWAGPTLSDTEAFF; v_call: TRBV20-1; j_call: TRBJ1-1; d_call: NA; clone_size: many
cdr3_aa: CASSLSVATDTQYF; v_call: TRBV27; j_call: TRBJ2-3; d_call: NA; clone_size: NA
cdr3_aa: CSARVREGSNQPQHF; v_call: TRBV20-1; j_call: TRBJ1-5; d_call: NA; clone_size: many
cdr3_aa: CASSLGQGYTEAFF; v_call: TRBV11-2; j_call: TRBJ1-1; d_call: NA; clone_size: many
cdr3_aa: CASSQRQRAKNIQYF; v_call: TRBV3-2; j_call: TRBJ2-4; d_call: NA; clone_size: few
cdr3_aa: CASQGGPYEQYF; v_call: TRBV6-2/TRBV6-3; j_call: TRBJ2-7; d_call: NA; clone_size: few
cdr3_aa: CASSEAPDGSPNEKLFF; v_call: TRBV2; j_call: TRBJ1-4; d_call: NA; clone_size: NA